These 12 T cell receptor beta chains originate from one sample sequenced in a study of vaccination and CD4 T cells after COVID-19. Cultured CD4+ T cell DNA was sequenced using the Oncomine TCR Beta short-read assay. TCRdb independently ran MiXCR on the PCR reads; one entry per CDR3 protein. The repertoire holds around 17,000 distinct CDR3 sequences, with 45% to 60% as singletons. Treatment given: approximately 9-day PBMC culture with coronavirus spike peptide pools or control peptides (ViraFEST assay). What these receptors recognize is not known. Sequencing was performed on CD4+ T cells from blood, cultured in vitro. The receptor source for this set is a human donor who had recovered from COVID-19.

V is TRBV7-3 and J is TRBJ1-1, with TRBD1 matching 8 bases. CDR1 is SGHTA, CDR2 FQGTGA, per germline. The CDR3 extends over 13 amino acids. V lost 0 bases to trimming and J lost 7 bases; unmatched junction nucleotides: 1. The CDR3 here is CASSLTGQGEAFF. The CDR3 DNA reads TGTGCCAGCAGCTTAACCGGACAGGGTGAAGCTTTCTTT.

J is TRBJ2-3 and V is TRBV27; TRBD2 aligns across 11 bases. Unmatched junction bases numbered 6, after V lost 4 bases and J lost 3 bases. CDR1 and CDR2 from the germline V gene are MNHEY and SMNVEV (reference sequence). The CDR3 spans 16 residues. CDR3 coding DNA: TGTGCCAGCAGTTCCCTAGCGGGAGGTGGGACAGATACGCAGTATTTT. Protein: CASSSLAGGGTDTQYF.

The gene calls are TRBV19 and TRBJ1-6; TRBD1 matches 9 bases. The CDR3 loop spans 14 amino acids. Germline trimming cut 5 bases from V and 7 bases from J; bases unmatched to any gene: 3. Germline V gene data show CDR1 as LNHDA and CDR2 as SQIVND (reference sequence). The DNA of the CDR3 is TGTGCCAGTAGTCAACAGGGGGCAAATTCACCCCTCCACTTT. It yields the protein CASSQQGANSPLHF.

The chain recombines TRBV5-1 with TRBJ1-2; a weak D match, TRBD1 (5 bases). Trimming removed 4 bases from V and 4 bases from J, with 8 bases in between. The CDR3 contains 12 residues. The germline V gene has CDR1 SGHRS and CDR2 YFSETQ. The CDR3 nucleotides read TGCGCCAGCAGCGCGGACATCTATGGCTACACCTTC. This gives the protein CASSADIYGYTF.

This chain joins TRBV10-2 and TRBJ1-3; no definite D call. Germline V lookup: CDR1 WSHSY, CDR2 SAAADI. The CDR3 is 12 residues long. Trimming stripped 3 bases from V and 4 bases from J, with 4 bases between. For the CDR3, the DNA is TGCGCCAGCAGTGACTGGGGAAACACCATATATTTT. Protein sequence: CASSDWGNTIYF.

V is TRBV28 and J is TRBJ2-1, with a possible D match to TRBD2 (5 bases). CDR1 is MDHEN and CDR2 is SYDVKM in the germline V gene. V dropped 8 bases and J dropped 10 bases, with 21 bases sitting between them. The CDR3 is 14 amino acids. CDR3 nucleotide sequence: TGTGCCAGCGCAAACGGGATGGATTTTATAGAGCAGTTCTTC. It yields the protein CASANGMDFIEQFF.

The CDR3 DNA is TGTGCCAGCAGTTCTCAGGGGGCATATTCTGAAGCTTTCTTT. Translation: CASSSQGAYSEAFF. The chain is built from TRBV12-3 or TRBV12-4 and TRBJ1-1; 8 bases align to TRBD1. CDR3 length: 14 amino acids. J was trimmed by 6 bases and V by 4 bases; bases with no gene match: 7.

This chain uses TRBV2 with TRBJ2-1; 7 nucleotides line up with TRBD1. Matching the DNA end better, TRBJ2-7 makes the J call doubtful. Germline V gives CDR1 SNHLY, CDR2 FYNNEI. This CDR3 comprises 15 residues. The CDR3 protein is CASSEGLDRFVEQYF. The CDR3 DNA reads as TGTGCCAGCAGTGAGGGGCTGGACAGGTTTGTTGAGCAGTACTTC.

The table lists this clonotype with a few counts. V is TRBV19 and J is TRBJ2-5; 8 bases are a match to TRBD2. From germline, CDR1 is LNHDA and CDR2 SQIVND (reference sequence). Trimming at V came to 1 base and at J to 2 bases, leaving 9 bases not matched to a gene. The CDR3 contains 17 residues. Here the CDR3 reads CASSIGATSDPQETQYF. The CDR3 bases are TGTGCCAGTAGTATAGGGGCGACTAGCGACCCACAAGAGACCCAGTACTTC.

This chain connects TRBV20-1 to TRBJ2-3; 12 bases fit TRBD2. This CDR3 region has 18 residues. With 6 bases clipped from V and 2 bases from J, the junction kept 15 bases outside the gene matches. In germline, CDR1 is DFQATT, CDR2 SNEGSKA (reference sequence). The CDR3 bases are TGCAGTGCCCAAGCCCCTAGCGGGAGGGCACTGAACACAGATACGCAGTATTTT. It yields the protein CSAQAPSGRALNTDTQYF.

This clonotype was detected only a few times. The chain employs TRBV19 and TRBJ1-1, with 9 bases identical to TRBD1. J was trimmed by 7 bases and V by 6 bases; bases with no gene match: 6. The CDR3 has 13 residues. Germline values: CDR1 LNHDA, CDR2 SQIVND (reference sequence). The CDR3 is CASSRDREYEAFF. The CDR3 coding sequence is TGTGCCAGTAGCCGGGACAGGGAGTATGAAGCTTTCTTT. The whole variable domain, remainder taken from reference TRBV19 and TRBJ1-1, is DGGITQSPKYLFRKEGQNVTLSCEQNLNHDAMYWYRQDPGQGLRLIYYSQIVNDFQKGDIAEGYSVSREKKESFPLTVTSAQKNPTAFYLCASSRDREYEAFFGQGTRLTVV.

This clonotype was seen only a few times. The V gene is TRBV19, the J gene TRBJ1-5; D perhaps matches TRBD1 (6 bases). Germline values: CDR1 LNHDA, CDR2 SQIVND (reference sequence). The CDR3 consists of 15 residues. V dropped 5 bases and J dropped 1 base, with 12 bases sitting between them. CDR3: CASSQGQLSNQPQHF. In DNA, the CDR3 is TGTGCCAGTAGTCAAGGACAGTTGAGCAATCAGCCCCAGCATTTT.